What follows describes a single T cell receptor (beta chain). This clone has only a few counts. Its antigen has not been determined. Base-call qualities are not available, and no considerably larger clone is one nucleotide away. The trim is 3 bases for V and 3 bases for J, with a gap of 5 bases between the germline ends. Inclusive of the bounding cysteine and phenylalanine, the CDR3 is 12 residues long. Only the CDR3 DNA is retained, 36 bases long and in frame from the first base. CDR1 and CDR2 (ENHRY, SYGVKD) derive from the germline V gene. From each donor, a single peripheral blood sample of approximately 0.11 L on average was drawn into heparinised tubes. Using a panel that included CD45RO, CCR7, CD25, CD127, CD95 and CD27, naive, central memory, regulatory and stem cell-like memory CD4+ T cells were sorted on a BD FACSAria II. All sorted populations exceeded 95% purity. Right away, PBMCs were isolated by Lymphoprep density gradient centrifugation and were stained directly, with no culture step. So that batch effects would be minimized, each experiment stained and sorted samples in pairs, pairing one healthy donor with one patient.

All of the isolated RNA was reverse transcribed with the High Capacity cDNA Reverse Transcription Kit, so expressed TCRB transcripts were sequenced. Deep immunoSEQ sequencing was performed on naive, central memory and regulatory T cell samples, with an average of roughly 4 million total reads per sample. Sorted cells were lysed in RLT buffer, and RNA was extracted using DNase-treated RNeasy Micro or Mini kits according to cell number. To prevent cross-contamination, each cell subset was processed individually, whereas patient and healthy donor samples were processed jointly. Using the immunoSEQ multiplex PCR, TCRB sequences were amplified from cDNA into 87-bp fragments spanning the CDR3 region. Amplicons were sequenced on the Illumina HiSeq platform. As for the original processing: PCR bias was corrected computationally using synthetic template baselines, and reads within Hamming distance 2 were collapsed, with unmergeable singletons discarded. By aligning reads against IMGT, V, D and J genes, CDR3 length, and insertions or deletions at six rearrangement sites were assigned. Clonotype counts were normalized to sorted cell number within each subset before computing true diversity and Gini coefficients with the tcR R package. The overlap coefficient, calculated on TCRB nucleotide sequences, was used to quantify repertoire sharing. As a proxy for the pre-selection repertoire, out-of-frame TCRB sequences from naive cells were analyzed. This immuneACCESS table, as held by TCRdb, lists in-frame sequences with V and J called but not all clones. Of the missing ones, under half trace to an unresolved V gene in checked studies; the others have no known cause. The V and J calls and the clone size are those of that table, but D and trimming were determined from the DNA. A total of 860,000 or so clones appear in this sample, under 20% of them only once. The ten largest account for about 0.025% of the sample.

This record belongs to a study of beta chain features in type 1 diabetes (dated by TCRdb to the late 2010s). For the study in its entirety: Mean age, gender distribution, total cell number and subset yield did not differ between patients and healthy donors. In the study, TCRB repertoires of sorted circulating CD4+ T cell subsets from recently diagnosed type 1 diabetes patients were compared with those of matched healthy donors. Naive and central memory subsets were obtained from all 30 or so donors, but regulatory and stem cell-like memory subsets were isolated from only 8 patients and roughly 8 healthy donors. A total of roughly 100 million sorted cells were examined across all samples, and RNA yield correlated strongly with the number of cells per subset. General findings and caveats noted by the study authors: Patients with type 1 diabetes made fewer insertions and deleted more nucleotides at VDJ recombination sites, implying thymic rearrangement abnormalities. Because small numbers of individuals were included in the HLA sub-analyses, any influence of HLA type on TCRB rearrangement was left unresolved. Type 1 diabetes patients showed a moderate but significant shortening of TCRB CDR3 length in all four CD4+ subsets. Naive, central memory and regulatory TCRB repertoires appeared to be more alike among patients than among healthy donors. Shorter templates might be favored by PCR, yet because patient and control samples were amplified and corrected together, any such skew would affect both groups equally. Sequencing cDNA rather than genomic DNA could over-represent highly expressing activated cells, although activation and CD3 levels did not differ between groups.

The sequenced sample was naive CD4+ T cells from blood. What this sample's cell subset or site label stands for: true naive CD4+ T cells. This chain joins TRBV10-3 to TRBJ1-1; 5 matching bases give a weak D call of TRBD1. The sequence was obtained from a woman between 18 and 29 years old in good health. The CDR3 region: CAISEQDTEAFF. The bases read TGTGCCATCAGTGAACAGGACACTGAAGCTTTCTTT.